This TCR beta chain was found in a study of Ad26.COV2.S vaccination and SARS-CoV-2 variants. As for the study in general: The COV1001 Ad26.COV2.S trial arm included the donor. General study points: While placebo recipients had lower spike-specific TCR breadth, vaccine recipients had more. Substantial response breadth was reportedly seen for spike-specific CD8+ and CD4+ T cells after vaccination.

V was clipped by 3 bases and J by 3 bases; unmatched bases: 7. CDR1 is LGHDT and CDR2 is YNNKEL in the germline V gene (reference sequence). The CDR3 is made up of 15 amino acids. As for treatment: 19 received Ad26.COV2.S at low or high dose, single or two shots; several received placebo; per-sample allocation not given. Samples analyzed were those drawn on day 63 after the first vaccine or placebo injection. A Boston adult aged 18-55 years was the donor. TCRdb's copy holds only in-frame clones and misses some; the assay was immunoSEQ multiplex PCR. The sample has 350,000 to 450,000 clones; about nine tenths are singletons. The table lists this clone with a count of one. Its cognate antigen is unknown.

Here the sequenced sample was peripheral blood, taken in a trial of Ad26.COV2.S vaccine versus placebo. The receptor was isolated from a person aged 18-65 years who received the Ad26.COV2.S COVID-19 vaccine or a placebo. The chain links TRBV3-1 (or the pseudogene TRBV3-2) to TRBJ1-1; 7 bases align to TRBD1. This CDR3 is CASSQEGGRHTEAFF. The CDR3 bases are TGTGCCAGCAGCCAGGAAGGGGGCAGGCACACTGAAGCTTTCTTT.